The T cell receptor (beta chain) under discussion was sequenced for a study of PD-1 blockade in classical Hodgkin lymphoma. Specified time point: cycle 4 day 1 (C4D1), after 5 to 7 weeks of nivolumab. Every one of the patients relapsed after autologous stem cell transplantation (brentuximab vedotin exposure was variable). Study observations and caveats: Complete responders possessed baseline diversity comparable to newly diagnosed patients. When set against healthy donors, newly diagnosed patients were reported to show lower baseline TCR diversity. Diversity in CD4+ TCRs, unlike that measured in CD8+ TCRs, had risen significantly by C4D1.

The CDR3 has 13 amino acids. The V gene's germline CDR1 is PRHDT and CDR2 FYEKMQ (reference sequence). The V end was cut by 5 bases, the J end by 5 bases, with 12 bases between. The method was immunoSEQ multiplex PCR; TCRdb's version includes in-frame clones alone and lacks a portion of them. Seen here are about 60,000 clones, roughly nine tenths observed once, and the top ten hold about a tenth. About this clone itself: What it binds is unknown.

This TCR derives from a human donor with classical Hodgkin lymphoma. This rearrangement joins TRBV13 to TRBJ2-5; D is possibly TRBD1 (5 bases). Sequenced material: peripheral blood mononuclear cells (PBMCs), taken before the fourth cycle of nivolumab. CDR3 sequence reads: CASSPQGLETQYF. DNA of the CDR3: TGTGCCAGCAGCCCCCAGGGCCTGGAGACCCAGTACTTC.